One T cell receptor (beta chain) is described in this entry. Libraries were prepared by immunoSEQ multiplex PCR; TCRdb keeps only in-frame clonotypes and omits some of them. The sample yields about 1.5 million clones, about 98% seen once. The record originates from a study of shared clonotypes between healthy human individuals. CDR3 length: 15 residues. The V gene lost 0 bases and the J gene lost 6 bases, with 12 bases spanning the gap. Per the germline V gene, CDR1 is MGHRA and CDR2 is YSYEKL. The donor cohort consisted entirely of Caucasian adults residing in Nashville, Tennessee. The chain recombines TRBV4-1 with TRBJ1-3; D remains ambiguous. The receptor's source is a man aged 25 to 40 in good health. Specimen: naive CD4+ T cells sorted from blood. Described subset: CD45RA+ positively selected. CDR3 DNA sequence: TGCGCCAGCAGCCAAGATGAGCTGAAGGAAAACACCATATATTTT. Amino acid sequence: CASSQDELKENTIYF.